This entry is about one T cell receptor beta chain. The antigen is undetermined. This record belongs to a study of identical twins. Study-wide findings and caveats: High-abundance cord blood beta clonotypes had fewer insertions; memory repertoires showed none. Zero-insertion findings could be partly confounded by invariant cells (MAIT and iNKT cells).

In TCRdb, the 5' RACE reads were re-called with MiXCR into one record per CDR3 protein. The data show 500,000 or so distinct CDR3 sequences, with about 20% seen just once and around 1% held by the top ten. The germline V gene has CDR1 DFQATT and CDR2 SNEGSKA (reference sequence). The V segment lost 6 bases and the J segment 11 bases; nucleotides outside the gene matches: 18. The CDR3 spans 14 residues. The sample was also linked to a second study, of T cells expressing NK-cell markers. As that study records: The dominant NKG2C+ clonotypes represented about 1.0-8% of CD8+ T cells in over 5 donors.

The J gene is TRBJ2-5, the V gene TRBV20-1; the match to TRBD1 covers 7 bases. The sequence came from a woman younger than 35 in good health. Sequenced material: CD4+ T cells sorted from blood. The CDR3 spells CSAVRDSHDRGQYF. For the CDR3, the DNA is TGCAGTGCCGTCCGGGACAGCCATGACCGTGGGCAGTACTTC.